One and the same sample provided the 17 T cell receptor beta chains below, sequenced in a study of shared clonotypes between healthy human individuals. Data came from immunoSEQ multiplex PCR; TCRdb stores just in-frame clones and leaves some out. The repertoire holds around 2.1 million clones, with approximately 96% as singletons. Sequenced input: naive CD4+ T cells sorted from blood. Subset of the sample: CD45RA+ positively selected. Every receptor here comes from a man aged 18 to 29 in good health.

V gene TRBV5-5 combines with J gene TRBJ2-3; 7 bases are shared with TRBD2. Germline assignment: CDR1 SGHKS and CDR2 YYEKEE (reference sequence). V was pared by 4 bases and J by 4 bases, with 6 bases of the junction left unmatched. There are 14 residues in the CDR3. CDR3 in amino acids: CASSHGLVSDTQYF. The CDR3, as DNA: TGTGCCAGCAGCCATGGACTAGTCTCAGATACGCAGTATTTT. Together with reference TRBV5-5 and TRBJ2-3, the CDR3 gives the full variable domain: DAGVTQSPTHLIKTRGQQVTLRCSPISGHKSVSWYQQVLGQGPQFIFQYYEKEERGRGNFPDRFSARQFPNYSSELNVNALLLGDSALYLCASSHGLVSDTQYFGPGTRLTVL.

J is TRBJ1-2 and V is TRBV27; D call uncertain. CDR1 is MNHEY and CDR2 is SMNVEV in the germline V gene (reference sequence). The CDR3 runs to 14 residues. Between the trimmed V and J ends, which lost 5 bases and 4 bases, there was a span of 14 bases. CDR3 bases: TGTGCCAGCAGTCCCCCGGGCAGGAGCTATGGCTACACCTTC. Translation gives CASSPPGRSYGYTF.

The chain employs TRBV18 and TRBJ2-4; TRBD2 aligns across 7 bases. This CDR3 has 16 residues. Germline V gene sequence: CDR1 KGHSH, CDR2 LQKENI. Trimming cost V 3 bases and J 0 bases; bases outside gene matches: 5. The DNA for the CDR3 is TGTGCCAGCTCACCGGGGCTAGCGGTAGCCAAAAACATTCAGTACTTC. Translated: CASSPGLAVAKNIQYF.

The CDR3 DNA reads TGCGCCAGCAGCAGGTCCGGGACAGGGGGCTACGAGCAGTACTTC. It yields the protein CASSRSGTGGYEQYF. This rearrangement joins TRBV5-1 to TRBJ2-7; 11 bases match TRBD1. The CDR3 has 15 amino acids. The germline gives CDR1 SGHRS, CDR2 YFSETQ. V trimming: 4 bases; J trimming: 3 bases; junction bases outside the gene matches: 6.

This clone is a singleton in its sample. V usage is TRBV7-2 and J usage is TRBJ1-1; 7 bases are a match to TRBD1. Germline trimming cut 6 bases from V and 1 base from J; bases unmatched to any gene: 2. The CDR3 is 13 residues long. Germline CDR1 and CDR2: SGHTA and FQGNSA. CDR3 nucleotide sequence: TGTGCCAGCAGGGGACAGCCGAACACTGAAGCTTTCTTT. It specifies CASRGQPNTEAFF. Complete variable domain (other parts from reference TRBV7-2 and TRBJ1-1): GAGVSQSPSNKVTEKGKDVELRCDPISGHTALYWYRQSLGQGLEFLIYFQGNSAPDKSGLPSDRFSAERTGGSVSTLTIQRTQQEDSAVYLCASRGQPNTEAFFGQGTRLTVV.

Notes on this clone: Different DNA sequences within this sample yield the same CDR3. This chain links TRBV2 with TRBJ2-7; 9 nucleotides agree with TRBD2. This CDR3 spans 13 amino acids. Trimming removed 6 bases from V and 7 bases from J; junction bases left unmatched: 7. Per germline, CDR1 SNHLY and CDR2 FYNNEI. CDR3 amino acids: CASRLAGLGEQYF. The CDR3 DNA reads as TGTGCCAGCAGACTAGCGGGCTTGGGGGAGCAGTACTTC.

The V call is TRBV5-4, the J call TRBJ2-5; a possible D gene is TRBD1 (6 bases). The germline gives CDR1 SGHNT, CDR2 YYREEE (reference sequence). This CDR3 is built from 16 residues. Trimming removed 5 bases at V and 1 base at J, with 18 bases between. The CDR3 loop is CASSSRGLGLQETQYF. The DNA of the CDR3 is TGTGCCAGCAGTTCCAGGGGTTTGGGTCTCCAAGAGACCCAGTACTTC. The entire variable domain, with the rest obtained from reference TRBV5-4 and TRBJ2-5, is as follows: ETGVTQSPTHLIKTRGQQVTLRCSSQSGHNTVSWYQQALGQGPQFIFQYYREEENGRGNFPPRFSGLQFPNYSSELNVNALELDDSALYLCASSSRGLGLQETQYFGPGTRLLVL.

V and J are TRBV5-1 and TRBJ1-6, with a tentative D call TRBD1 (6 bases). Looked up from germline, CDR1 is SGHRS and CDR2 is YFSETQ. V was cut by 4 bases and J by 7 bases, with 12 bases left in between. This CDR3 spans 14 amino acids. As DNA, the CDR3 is TGCGCCAGCAGCGCAAGGGACACGAATTCACCCCTCCACTTT. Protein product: CASSARDTNSPLHF.

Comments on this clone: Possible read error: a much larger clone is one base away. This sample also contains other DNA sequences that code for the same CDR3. CDR3 protein: CAWSVHGNTEAFF. Here the CDR3 DNA reads TGTGCCTGGAGTGTACACGGGAACACTGAAGCTTTCTTT. This chain connects TRBV30 to TRBJ1-1; D is undetermined. CDR3 length: 13 residues. Germline loops: CDR1 GTSNPN, CDR2 SVGIG (reference sequence). V was shortened by 0 bases and J by 1 base, with 6 bases between the two germline ends.

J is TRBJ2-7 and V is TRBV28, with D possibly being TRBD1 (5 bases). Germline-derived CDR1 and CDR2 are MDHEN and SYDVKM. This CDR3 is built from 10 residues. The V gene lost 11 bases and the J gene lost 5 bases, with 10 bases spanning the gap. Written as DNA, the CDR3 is TGTGCCGCGTTGACAGACGAGCAGTACTTC. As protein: CAALTDEQYF.

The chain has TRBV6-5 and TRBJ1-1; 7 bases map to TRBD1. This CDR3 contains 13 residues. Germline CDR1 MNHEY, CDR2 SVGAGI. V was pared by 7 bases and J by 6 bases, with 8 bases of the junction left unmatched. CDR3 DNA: TGTGCCAGCACCCCAGGGGGGATGGCTGAAGCTTTCTTT. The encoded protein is CASTPGGMAEAFF.

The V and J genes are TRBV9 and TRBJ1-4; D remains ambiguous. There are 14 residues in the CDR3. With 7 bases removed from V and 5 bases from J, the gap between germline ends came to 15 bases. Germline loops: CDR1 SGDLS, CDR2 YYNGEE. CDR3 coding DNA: TGTGCCAGCTCACCGGGCCAGCAAAATGAAAAACTGTTTTTT. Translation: CASSPGQQNEKLFF.

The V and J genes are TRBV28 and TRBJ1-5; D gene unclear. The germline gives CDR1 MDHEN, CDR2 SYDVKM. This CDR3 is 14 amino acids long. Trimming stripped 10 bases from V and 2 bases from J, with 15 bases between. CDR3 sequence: CATKREVGNQPQHF. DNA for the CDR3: TGTGCCACTAAACGCGAGGTCGGCAATCAGCCCCAGCATTTT.

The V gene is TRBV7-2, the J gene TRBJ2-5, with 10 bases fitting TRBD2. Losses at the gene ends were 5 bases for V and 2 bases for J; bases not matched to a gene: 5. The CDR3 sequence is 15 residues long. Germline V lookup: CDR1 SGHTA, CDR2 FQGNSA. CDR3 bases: TGTGCCAGCAGCACCGGACTAGCGGTTCAAGAGACCCAGTACTTC. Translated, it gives CASSTGLAVQETQYF. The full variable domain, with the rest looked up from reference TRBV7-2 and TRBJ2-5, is GAGVSQSPSNKVTEKGKDVELRCDPISGHTALYWYRQSLGQGLEFLIYFQGNSAPDKSGLPSDRFSAERTGGSVSTLTIQRTQQEDSAVYLCASSTGLAVQETQYFGPGTRLLVL.

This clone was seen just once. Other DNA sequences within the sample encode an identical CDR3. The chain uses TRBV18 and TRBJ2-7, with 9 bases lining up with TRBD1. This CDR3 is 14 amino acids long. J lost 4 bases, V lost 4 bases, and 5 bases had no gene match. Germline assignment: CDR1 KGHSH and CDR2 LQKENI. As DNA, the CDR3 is TGTGCCAGCTCACTGGACAGGGGACTTTACGAGCAGTACTTC. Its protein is CASSLDRGLYEQYF.

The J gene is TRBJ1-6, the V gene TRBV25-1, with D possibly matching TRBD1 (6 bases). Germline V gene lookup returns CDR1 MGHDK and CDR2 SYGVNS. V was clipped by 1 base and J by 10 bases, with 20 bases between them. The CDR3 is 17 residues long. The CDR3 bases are TGTGCCAGCAGTGAATCTACTCTTGGGGGGCGGCGATCACCCCTCCACTTT. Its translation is CASSESTLGGRRSPLHF. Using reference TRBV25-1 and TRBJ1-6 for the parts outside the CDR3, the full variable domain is EADIYQTPRYLVIGTGKKITLECSQTMGHDKMYWYQQDPGMELHLIHYSYGVNSTEKGDLSSESTVSRIRTEHFPLTLESARPSHTSQYLCASSESTLGGRRSPLHFGNGTRLTVT.

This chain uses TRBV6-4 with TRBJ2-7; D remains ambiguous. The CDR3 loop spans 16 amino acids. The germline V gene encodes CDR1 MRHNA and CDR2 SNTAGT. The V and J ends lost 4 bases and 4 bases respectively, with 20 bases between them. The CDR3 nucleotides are TGTGCCAGCAGTGTCGGTAACCGGGTCAGAGCTTACGAGCAGTACTTC. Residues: CASSVGNRVRAYEQYF.